What follows are 12 T cell receptor beta chains derived from one specimen sequenced in a study of naive CD8 T cells in extremely preterm neonates. Whole-study results and caveats: Compared with older groups, preterm CDR3s were shorter, with fewer N additions and less trimming.

Assay: immunoSEQ multiplex PCR; the TCRdb copy retains only in-frame clones and omits some. The sample has around 25,000 clones, 70% to 90% seen once; the top ten hold about 0.85%. The antigens these receptors bind are not known. Extremely preterm births at about 22-27 weeks of gestation supplied the samples. Sample: naive CD8+ T cells from cord blood. Receptors were obtained from a boy who was born preterm.

The V and J genes are TRBV5-1 and TRBJ1-2; D remains ambiguous. V was shortened by 4 bases and J by 7 bases, with 5 bases between the two germline ends. Germline-derived CDR1 and CDR2 are SGHRS and YFSETQ. This CDR3 spans 10 amino acids. CDR3 residues: CASSPGGYTF. For the CDR3, the DNA is TGCGCCAGCAGCCCAGGTGGCTACACCTTC.

This clone was seen just once. V gene TRBV5-3 combines with J gene TRBJ2-1; TRBD2 matches 12 bases. TRBV5-3 is recorded as an ORF, its role being uncertain. After removal of 1 base from V and 4 bases from J, the junction contained 0 bases not matched to a gene. The CDR3 extends over 15 amino acids. The CDR3 DNA is TGTGCCAGAAGCTTGACTAGCGGGGGGTACAATGAGCAGTTCTTC. Protein sequence: CARSLTSGGYNEQFF.

This CDR3 is CASSVSGAGYTF. The CDR3 bases are TGTGCCAGCAGCGTTAGCGGTGCTGGCTACACCTTC. V usage is TRBV9 and J usage is TRBJ1-2; D remains ambiguous. V was pared by 2 bases and J by 7 bases, with 9 bases between. The CDR3 contains 12 residues. Germline lookup yields CDR1 SGDLS and CDR2 YYNGEE.

The V gene is TRBV5-1, the J gene TRBJ1-5, with D possibly TRBD1 on 5 matching bases. The germline V gene encodes CDR1 SGHRS and CDR2 YFSETQ. Trimming pared 0 bases from V and 7 bases from J, leaving 8 bases between. The CDR3 has 13 residues. The CDR3 sequence is CASSLEGKQPQHF. CDR3 bases: TGCGCCAGCAGCTTGGAGGGGAAACAGCCCCAGCATTTT.

The chain uses TRBV9 and TRBJ2-1, with 10 bases lining up with TRBD2. CDR1 is SGDLS and CDR2 is YYNGEE in the germline V gene. V was pared by 4 bases and J by 7 bases, with 8 bases of the junction left unmatched. CDR3 size: 15 residues. CDR3 sequence: CASSLSGGATNEQFF. The CDR3 nucleotides are TGTGCCAGCAGCCTGAGCGGGGGGGCTACAAATGAGCAGTTCTTC.

The V call is TRBV6-4, the J call TRBJ1-4; no clear D. CDR1 MRHNA and CDR2 SNTAGT come from the germline V gene. This CDR3 has 15 residues. Trimming left V 0 bases short and J 7 bases short, with 12 bases between. Here the CDR3 reads CASSDSRAQLEKLFF. CDR3 nucleotide sequence: TGTGCCAGCAGTGACTCGAGGGCCCAACTTGAAAAACTGTTTTTT.

The rearrangement joins TRBV19 to TRBJ2-1; the match to TRBD2 covers 11 bases. This CDR3 contains 14 residues. Trimming cost V 6 bases and J 5 bases; bases outside gene matches: 3. CDR1 is LNHDA, CDR2 SQIVND, per germline (reference sequence). The chain's CDR3 is CASRLAGANNEQFF. The CDR3 DNA follows: TGTGCCAGTAGACTAGCGGGGGCTAACAATGAGCAGTTCTTC. Full variable domain (outside the CDR3, taken from reference TRBV19 and TRBJ2-1): DGGITQSPKYLFRKEGQNVTLSCEQNLNHDAMYWYRQDPGQGLRLIYYSQIVNDFQKGDIAEGYSVSREKKESFPLTVTSAQKNPTAFYLCASRLAGANNEQFFGPGTRLTVL.

In its sample, this clone is medium-sized. Other DNA sequences in this specimen translate into the identical CDR3. The chain combines TRBV5-1 with TRBJ2-7, with D unclear. V was pared by 0 bases and J by 3 bases, with 4 bases between. The CDR3 has 12 amino acids. CDR1 is SGHRS and CDR2 is YFSETQ in the germline V gene. The CDR3 loop is CASSLGGYEQYF. The CDR3 DNA follows: TGCGCCAGCAGCTTGGGGGGCTACGAGCAGTACTTC.

The chain is built from TRBV19 and TRBJ1-2; D not certain. The CDR3 consists of 13 residues. The germline V gene encodes CDR1 LNHDA and CDR2 SQIVND (reference sequence). Trimming stripped 4 bases from V and 2 bases from J, with 8 bases between. CDR3 sequence (DNA): TGTGCCAGTAGTAGTGGCGGGAACTATGGCTACACCTTC. Its translation is CASSSGGNYGYTF.

The V and J genes are TRBV19 and TRBJ2-1, with TRBD1 matching over 11 bases. V gave up 6 bases and J gave up 2 bases; unmatched junction bases: 9. This CDR3 is 17 amino acids long. Germline-derived CDR1 and CDR2 are LNHDA and SQIVND (reference sequence). The CDR3 sequence: CASRDRGRYITYNEQFF. The CDR3 nucleotides are TGTGCCAGTAGGGACAGGGGGCGCTACATTACCTACAATGAGCAGTTCTTC.

This sequence joins TRBV12-5 and TRBJ1-1, with unresolved D. This CDR3 has 10 residues. Trimming pared 4 bases from V and 3 bases from J, leaving 0 bases between. Looked up from germline, CDR1 is LGHNT and CDR2 is FRNRAP. The CDR3 is CASGYTEAFF. The CDR3 DNA reads TGTGCTAGTGGTTACACTGAAGCTTTCTTT.

This clone was detected once. This sequence joins TRBV9 and TRBJ2-7; 10 bases fit TRBD2. CDR3 length: 14 residues. In germline, CDR1 is SGDLS, CDR2 YYNGEE. V shed 1 base and J 7 bases; nucleotides not matched to a gene: 5. The CDR3 DNA reads TGTGCCAGCAGCGTAAGCGGGGGGGCCGAGGAGCAGTACTTC. Protein: CASSVSGGAEEQYF.